The TCR beta chain described here comes from a study of circulating and synovial CD4+ cells in juvenile arthritis. Germline trimming cut 4 bases from V and 1 base from J; bases unmatched to any gene: 11. The germline CDR1 and CDR2 sequences are SGHRS and YFSETQ. The CDR3 is 16 residues long. Concerning this clone: Its antigen is as yet unknown.

TCRdb keeps only in-frame clones here, not all; method: immunoSEQ multiplex PCR. The sample has approximately 35,000 clones, nearly 95% seen once. The study's findings and limits: T cell genome counts differed by at least an order of magnitude between CPL and CD4 samples.

The TCR sequence derives from a human donor with juvenile idiopathic arthritis. V usage is TRBV5-1 and J usage is TRBJ2-7, with TRBD1 identical over 7 bases. Sequencing input: CD4+ T cells from blood. The CDR3 loop is CASSPDPGQSSYEQYF. The CDR3 DNA reads TGCGCCAGCAGCCCGGACCCGGGACAGTCTTCCTACGAGCAGTACTTC.